This entry concerns a single T cell receptor beta chain. Original processing methods: Estimates of nucleated cell counts were drawn from the amplification of reference gene primers. TCRdb's copy holds only in-frame clones and misses some; the assay was immunoSEQ multiplex PCR. V and J calls and clone size are copied from that table; D and trimming were computed from the DNA. The sample carries roughly 220,000 clones, more than 75% recorded once. Germline V gene sequence: CDR1 GTSNPN, CDR2 SVGIG (reference sequence). The CDR3 has 14 residues. Trimming stripped 4 bases from V and 1 base from J, with 13 bases between. These data are taken from a study of blood T cell repertoires in COVID-19. Overall study context: Both acute and convalescent COVID-19 samples were obtained from the United States, Italy and Spain. The cDNA or gDNA used as material had been derived from T cells, B-cell-depleted T cells, or PBMCs.

V is TRBV30 and J is TRBJ1-1; no reliable D call. The sequenced sample was peripheral blood. This receptor was taken from a man at least 80 years old with acute or convalescent COVID-19. Here the CDR3 reads CAWIKSPGNTEAFF. The CDR3 DNA sequence: TGTGCCTGGATAAAAAGTCCGGGGAACACTGAAGCTTTCTTT. Variable domain in full (rest from reference TRBV30 and TRBJ1-1): SQTIHQWPATLVQPVGSPLSLECTVEGTSNPNLYWYRQAAGRGLQLLFYSVGIGQISSEVPQNLSASRPQDRQFILSSKKLLLSDSGFYLCAWIKSPGNTEAFFGQGTRLTVV.